This TCR beta chain originates from a study of blood T cell repertoires in COVID-19. Study-level information: The study drew acute and convalescent COVID-19 samples from the United States, Italy and Spain. The cDNA or gDNA used as material had been derived from T cells, B-cell-depleted T cells, or PBMCs.

Trimming removed 4 bases at V and 3 bases at J, with 7 bases between. Germline CDR1 and CDR2: SGHRS and YFSETQ. This CDR3 is 12 amino acids long. How the authors handled the data: Estimates of nucleated cell counts were drawn from the amplification of reference gene primers. Repertoires were generated with immunoSEQ multiplex PCR, while TCRdb's copy carries only in-frame clones and drops some. Clonal size and the V and J genes are those of that table, whereas D and trimming came from the DNA. The data contain 80,000 to 85,000 clones, 84% of them seen just once; the ten biggest clones take up about 12%.

The chain links TRBV5-1 to TRBJ1-1; D unclear. The sequenced sample consisted of peripheral blood. The origin of this receptor is a human donor in a cohort sampled during active COVID-19. CDR3 in DNA: TGCGCCAGCAGCCCAGATCACACTGAAGCTTTCTTT. It codes for CASSPDHTEAFF. The full variable domain, with the rest looked up from reference TRBV5-1 and TRBJ1-1, is KAGVTQTPRYLIKTRGQQVTLSCSPISGHRSVSWYQQTPGQGLQFLFEYFSETQRNKGNFPGRFSGRQFSNSRSEMNVSTLELGDSALYLCASSPDHTEAFFGQGTRLTVV.